The 24 T cell receptor beta chains given below trace back to one sample, sequenced in a study of T cell responses to AZD1222 COVID-19 vaccine. TCRdb's table, derived via immunoSEQ multiplex PCR, lists solely in-frame clones and lacks some. The sample yields about 120,000 clones, approximately 92% seen once. Material: peripheral blood, obtained on day 0 of AZD1222 vaccination. The receptors derive from an adult in good health.

This chain uses TRBV4-1 with TRBJ2-7, with 11 bases that match TRBD2. From germline, CDR1 is MGHRA and CDR2 YSYEKL. This CDR3 spans 16 amino acids. The V gene end was trimmed by 1 base and the J gene end by 3 bases; junction bases not matched to a gene: 5. The CDR3 sequence: CASSQGIGTSGYEQYF. In DNA form, the CDR3 reads TGCGCCAGCAGCCAAGGAATCGGGACTAGCGGCTACGAGCAGTACTTC.

This clone was counted once. The gene calls are TRBV2 and TRBJ2-7, with D unresolved. The length of the CDR3 is 11 residues. V was shortened by 5 bases and J by 4 bases, with 6 bases between the two germline ends. The V gene's germline CDR1 is SNHLY and CDR2 FYNNEI. DNA of the CDR3: TGTGCCAGCAGTCTGAGATACGAGCAGTACTTC. Protein product: CASSLRYEQYF.

The chain links TRBV23-1 to TRBJ2-7; D not resolved. TRBV23-1 is an open reading frame whose function is uncertain. Trimming pared 0 bases from V and 2 bases from J, leaving 14 bases between. The CDR3 totals 16 residues. For the CDR3, the DNA is TGCGCCAGCAGTCAATCAATCGATACTCAGCCCTACGAGCAGTACTTC. This sequence encodes CASSQSIDTQPYEQYF.

The chain is built from TRBV11-2 and TRBJ2-5, with TRBD2 as a possible D gene (7 bases). CDR1 SGHAT and CDR2 FQNNGV come from the germline V gene. Trimming pared 6 bases from V and 5 bases from J, leaving 16 bases between. The length of the CDR3 is 14 residues. This CDR3 is CASSRGGSTETQYF. Here the CDR3 DNA reads TGTGCCAGCAGTAGGGGGGGGTCTACGGAGACCCAGTACTTC. Full variable domain (remainder filled in from reference TRBV11-2 and TRBJ2-5): EAGVAQSPRYKIIEKRQSVAFWCNPISGHATLYWYQQILGQGPKLLIQFQNNGVVDDSQLPKDRFSAERLKGVDSTLKIQPAKLEDSAVYLCASSRGGSTETQYFGPGTRLLVL.

This clone was seen once. This chain uses TRBV6-4 with TRBJ2-7; D is possibly TRBD1 (6 bases). Per the germline V gene, CDR1 is MRHNA and CDR2 is SNTAGT. V was trimmed by 7 bases and J by 3 bases, leaving 19 bases between them. This CDR3 contains 15 residues. The CDR3 here is CASNTQGFGDYEQYF. The CDR3, as DNA: TGTGCCAGCAATACTCAGGGGTTCGGAGACTACGAGCAGTACTTC.

The chain employs TRBV28 and TRBJ1-5; TRBD1 aligns across 9 bases. The CDR3 contains 15 residues. V gave up 5 bases and J gave up 4 bases; unmatched junction bases: 6. Germline values: CDR1 MDHEN, CDR2 SYDVKM. The CDR3 region is CASSLQGAPNQPQHF. Here the CDR3 DNA reads TGTGCCAGCAGTCTACAGGGGGCTCCAAATCAGCCCCAGCATTTT. Looking up the rest from reference TRBV28 and TRBJ1-5 gives the full variable domain: DVKVTQSSRYLVKRTGEKVFLECVQDMDHENMFWYRQDPGLGLRLIYFSYDVKMKEKGDIPEGYSVSREKKERFSLILESASTNQTSMYLCASSLQGAPNQPQHFGDGTRLSIL.

The chain couples TRBV20-1 to TRBJ1-5; 8 nucleotides match TRBD1. V shed 3 bases, J shed 6 bases, and the junction held 7 bases outside the gene matches. The CDR3 contains 14 residues. Germline V gene lookup returns CDR1 DFQATT and CDR2 SNEGSKA (reference sequence). The CDR3 DNA is TGCAGTGCTAGTGAGACAGGGGCTCGTCAGCCCCAGCATTTT. Protein sequence: CSASETGARQPQHF.

V usage is TRBV27 and J usage is TRBJ1-5; D not certain. The germline V gene has CDR1 MNHEY and CDR2 SMNVEV (reference sequence). This CDR3 contains 13 residues. Trimming removed 2 bases at V and 4 bases at J, with 6 bases between. The CDR3 region is CASSLAINQPQHF. The CDR3 DNA follows: TGTGCCAGCAGTTTAGCCATAAATCAGCCCCAGCATTTT.

The V call is TRBV19, the J call TRBJ2-1; 7 bases are shared with TRBD2. J lost 0 bases, V lost 0 bases, and 11 bases had no gene match. Germline CDR1 LNHDA, CDR2 SQIVND (reference sequence). This CDR3 is built from 19 residues. The CDR3 loop reads CASSIEGRGLAGSYNEQFF. The CDR3 nucleotides read TGTGCCAGTAGTATAGAAGGTAGGGGTTTAGCGGGCTCCTACAATGAGCAGTTCTTC.

CDR3 sequence: CASSQQDVANYGYTF. CDR3 in DNA: TGCGCCAGCAGCCAACAGGACGTTGCTAACTATGGCTACACCTTC. The chain joins TRBV4-1 to TRBJ1-2; D is uncertain. The germline V gene encodes CDR1 MGHRA and CDR2 YSYEKL. V was cut by 2 bases and J by 0 bases, with 10 bases left in between. This CDR3 has 15 residues.

The chain carries TRBV5-1 and TRBJ1-1; possibly TRBD1 for D (6 bases). The germline V and J ends were trimmed by 4 bases and 6 bases, with 19 bases remaining between them. CDR3 length equals 15 residues. Germline V lookup: CDR1 SGHRS, CDR2 YFSETQ. Here the CDR3 reads CASSPPEAGVPEAFF. CDR3 nucleotides: TGCGCCAGCAGCCCCCCGGAGGCAGGGGTCCCTGAAGCTTTCTTT.

CDR3 sequence: CAILLGPLGYEQYF. CDR3 bases: TGTGCCATCCTACTAGGACCTCTGGGCTACGAGCAGTACTTC. The rearrangement joins TRBV6-5 to TRBJ2-7, with a tentative D call TRBD2 (5 bases). Germline CDR1 MNHEY, CDR2 SVGAGI. The CDR3 sequence is 14 residues long. The V and J ends lost 10 bases and 3 bases respectively, with 19 bases between them.

This rearrangement joins TRBV4-3 to TRBJ1-5; D is possibly TRBD1 (6 bases). The CDR3 is 15 amino acids. Deletions cut 0 bases from V and 4 bases from J, with 10 bases between. Per the germline V gene, CDR1 is LGHNA and CDR2 is YSLEER. The CDR3 sequence: CASSQEGRGNQPQHF. The CDR3 region has the DNA TGCGCCAGCAGCCAAGAAGGGAGGGGGAATCAGCCCCAGCATTTT.

The gene calls are TRBV27 and TRBJ1-3, with D perhaps matching TRBD1 (6 bases). Germline-derived CDR1 and CDR2 are MNHEY and SMNVEV (reference sequence). CDR3 length equals 15 residues. The ends were cut back, 1 base at V and 4 bases at J, with 11 bases in the middle. The CDR3 DNA reads TGTGCCAGCAGTTTATGGGCAGGGGCAGGAAACACCATATATTTT. It translates to CASSLWAGAGNTIYF.

This chain links TRBV28 with TRBJ1-6, with 10 bases that match TRBD1. The germline gives CDR1 MDHEN, CDR2 SYDVKM. The CDR3 runs to 15 residues. V lost 6 bases and J lost 7; bases outside the gene matches: 6. CDR3 loop: CASSRGQGMNSPLHF. CDR3 bases: TGTGCCAGCAGCCGGGGACAGGGGATGAATTCACCCCTCCACTTT.

The chain uses TRBV27 and TRBJ2-3; tentative D call: TRBD1 (5 bases). CDR3 length: 15 residues. From germline, CDR1 is MNHEY and CDR2 SMNVEV (reference sequence). V was cut by 0 bases and J by 2 bases, with 9 bases left in between. CDR3 DNA: TGTGCCAGCAGTTTATCGGGCAGGGACACAGATACGCAGTATTTT. It yields the protein CASSLSGRDTDTQYF.

The gene calls are TRBV4-3 and TRBJ2-5; 11 nucleotides agree with TRBD2. Germline values: CDR1 LGHNA, CDR2 YSLEER. The CDR3 length is 15 residues. Trimming removed 5 bases from V and 5 bases from J; junction bases left unmatched: 7. Here the CDR3 reads CASSGTSGSWETQYF. DNA for the CDR3: TGCGCCAGCAGCGGAACTAGCGGGAGCTGGGAGACCCAGTACTTC.

This clone was counted once. The chain links TRBV28 to TRBJ1-5; D uncertain. The germline gives CDR1 MDHEN, CDR2 SYDVKM. V shed 6 bases and J shed 1 base, with 7 bases lying between them. The CDR3 has 13 amino acids. In DNA form, the CDR3 reads TGTGCCAGCAGGGGAAGGAGCAATCAGCCCCAGCATTTT. Translating gives CASRGRSNQPQHF.

This chain links TRBV28 with TRBJ1-2; no clear D. CDR1 is MDHEN and CDR2 is SYDVKM in the germline V gene. CDR3 length equals 11 residues. V was clipped by 8 bases and J by 5 bases, with 9 bases between them. DNA of the CDR3: TGTGCCAGCGGTTCGGTATATGGCTACACCTTC. Protein sequence: CASGSVYGYTF.

The chain uses TRBV28 and TRBJ2-4; D is uncertain. The germline gives CDR1 MDHEN, CDR2 SYDVKM. V lost 5 bases, J lost 3 bases, and 14 bases lay in between. The CDR3 spans 15 residues. CDR3 sequence reads: CASSGFGVGKNIQYF. The CDR3 DNA follows: TGTGCCAGCAGTGGGTTTGGGGTTGGCAAAAACATTCAGTACTTC.

The gene calls are TRBV7-9 and TRBJ2-3, with 7 bases lining up with TRBD2. This CDR3 has 16 residues. J lost 4 bases, V lost 1 base, and 8 bases had no gene match. Germline CDR1 reads SEHNR; CDR2 reads FQNEAQ (reference sequence). CDR3 DNA sequence: TGTGCCAGCAGCTTAGAGGGACTAACGTCGGCAGATACGCAGTATTTT. Translating it yields CASSLEGLTSADTQYF.

This sequence joins TRBV27 and TRBJ2-1; 7 bases fit TRBD2. This CDR3 contains 15 residues. The trim removed 2 bases at V and 6 bases at J, leaving 7 bases unmatched. Per the germline V gene, CDR1 is MNHEY and CDR2 is SMNVEV (reference sequence). CDR3 loop: CASSLRAGRANEQFF. In nucleotides, the CDR3 is TGTGCCAGCAGTTTACGAGCGGGAAGGGCCAATGAGCAGTTCTTC.

The V and J genes are TRBV4-2 and TRBJ2-1; 8 bases align to TRBD2. CDR1 and CDR2 (germline): LGHNA, YNFKEQ. The CDR3 totals 17 residues. J lost 0 bases, V lost 4 bases, and 8 bases had no gene match. The CDR3, as DNA: TGTGCCAGCAGCCGAGGAACGGGGGGGGACTCCTACAATGAGCAGTTCTTC. Translated: CASSRGTGGDSYNEQFF.

This chain joins TRBV28 and TRBJ1-2; tentatively, D is TRBD1 (5 bases). CDR1 is MDHEN, CDR2 SYDVKM, per germline. Trimming removed 3 bases from V and 4 bases from J, with 15 bases in between. This CDR3 spans 15 amino acids. CDR3 amino acids: CASSLGSGGPYGYTF. CDR3 nucleotides: TGTGCCAGCAGTTTGGGTTCCGGGGGTCCCTATGGCTACACCTTC.